These 12 T cell receptor beta chains share one sample of origin, sequenced in a study of cytomegalovirus exposure and HLA in healthy donors. 60 Vbeta and 13 Jbeta primers were used in PCR. Sequencing used immunoSEQ multiplex PCR; TCRdb keeps in-frame clones, though not all of them. The data hold fewer than 200,000 clones, with roughly four fifths observed a single time. Specimen: PBMCs. The receptors were gathered from a female donor in good health and CMV-seronegative.

This clone was found once. The rearrangement links TRBV5-1 to TRBJ2-3; D perhaps matches TRBD2 (5 bases). Per the germline V gene, CDR1 is SGHRS and CDR2 is YFSETQ. CDR3 size: 15 residues. V shed 6 bases and J shed 2 bases, with 16 bases lying between them. DNA of the CDR3: TGCGCCAGCAACAATAGCGCCTTCTACACAGATACGCAGTATTTT. This gives the protein CASNNSAFYTDTQYF. Combining the CDR3 with reference TRBV5-1 and TRBJ2-3 gives the whole variable domain KAGVTQTPRYLIKTRGQQVTLSCSPISGHRSVSWYQQTPGQGLQFLFEYFSETQRNKGNFPGRFSGRQFSNSRSEMNVSTLELGDSALYLCASNNSAFYTDTQYFGPGTRLTVL.

This sequence joins TRBV29-1 and TRBJ2-1, with TRBD1 identical over 8 bases. CDR1 and CDR2 from the germline V gene are SQVTM and ANQGSEA. V shed 1 base and J 1 base; nucleotides not matched to a gene: 6. This CDR3 has 16 amino acids. The CDR3: CSVEGPQGESYNEQFF. CDR3 DNA sequence: TGCAGCGTTGAAGGTCCACAGGGGGAGTCCTACAATGAGCAGTTCTTC.

The chain joins TRBV27 to TRBJ1-2; tentatively, D is TRBD1 (6 bases). The CDR3 consists of 16 residues. With 3 bases removed from V and 4 bases from J, the gap between germline ends came to 18 bases. Looked up from germline, CDR1 is MNHEY and CDR2 is SMNVEV (reference sequence). CDR3 loop: CASSFVRGGSGYGYTF. In nucleotides, the CDR3 is TGTGCCAGCAGTTTTGTCAGGGGTGGGTCGGGCTATGGCTACACCTTC.

The genes are TRBV27 and TRBJ2-7, with D possibly matching TRBD1 (5 bases). Between the trimmed V and J ends, which lost 2 bases and 2 bases, there was a span of 13 bases. The CDR3 spans 15 residues. Germline V CDR1 and CDR2: MNHEY, SMNVEV (reference sequence). The chain's CDR3 is CASSLTGHITYEQYF. CDR3 DNA sequence: TGTGCCAGCAGTTTAACCGGACACATCACCTACGAGCAGTACTTC.

This clone appeared a few times. The chain links TRBV4-1 to TRBJ2-5; weak D call: TRBD2 (6 bases). The CDR3 contains 16 residues. Trimming removed 0 bases from V and 6 bases from J, with 17 bases in between. CDR1 is MGHRA and CDR2 is YSYEKL in the germline V gene. The CDR3 sequence: CASSQEGGINLKTQYF. The DNA of the CDR3 is TGCGCCAGCAGCCAAGAGGGGGGAATTAACCTTAAGACCCAGTACTTC.

The chain combines TRBV20-1 with TRBJ2-1; perhaps TRBD2 as D (5 bases). Germline assignment: CDR1 DFQATT and CDR2 SNEGSKA (reference sequence). Trimming took 5 bases from V and 10 from J, leaving 12 bases between them. The CDR3 is 11 amino acids. The CDR3 protein is CSAFRLAEQFF. In DNA, the CDR3 is TGCAGTGCTTTTCGGCTAGCAGAGCAGTTCTTC.

This clone was counted only a few times. J is TRBJ1-2 and V is TRBV6-5, with 8 bases fitting TRBD1. This CDR3 region has 13 residues. With 6 bases clipped from V and 3 bases from J, the junction kept 3 bases outside the gene matches. CDR1 and CDR2 (germline): MNHEY, SVGAGI. The CDR3 reads CASRLDRDYGYTF. DNA for the CDR3: TGTGCCAGCAGGTTGGACAGGGACTATGGCTACACCTTC.

As DNA, the CDR3 is TGTGCCAGCAGAGGGACAGCGAACACCGGGGAGCTGTTTTTT. It yields the protein CASRGTANTGELFF. The V call is TRBV11-2, the J call TRBJ2-2, with TRBD1 identical over 7 bases. Germline loops: CDR1 SGHAT, CDR2 FQNNGV. The CDR3 runs to 14 residues. V trimming: 6 bases; J trimming: 0 bases; junction bases outside the gene matches: 1.

The chain has TRBV28 and TRBJ1-3, with 11 bases matching TRBD1. Trimming took 8 bases from V and 4 from J; bases not matched to a gene: 13. The CDR3 runs to 17 residues. Germline loops: CDR1 MDHEN, CDR2 SYDVKM. DNA of the CDR3: TGTGCCAGCTTCCCCCCCCCGGGACAGGGGGGAGGAAACACCATATATTTT. The encoded protein is CASFPPPGQGGGNTIYF.

The chain employs TRBV6-1 and TRBJ1-1; no definite D call. Deletions cut 7 bases from V and 6 bases from J, with 15 bases between. Germline V gene data show CDR1 as MNHNS and CDR2 as SASEGT. The CDR3 covers 13 residues. CDR3 nucleotide sequence: TGTGCCAGCACTATAATTGAGGTGGCTGAAGCTTTCTTT. It codes for CASTIIEVAEAFF.

The sample holds a few counts of this clone. The sample holds other DNA sequences that translate to the same CDR3. The CDR3 reads CASTVSSSYEQYF. For the CDR3, the DNA is TGTGCCAGCACCGTATCCAGCTCCTACGAGCAGTACTTC. V is TRBV2 and J is TRBJ2-7; no definite D call. The CDR3 is made up of 13 amino acids. Germline CDR1 and CDR2: SNHLY and FYNNEI. V was shortened by 7 bases and J by 0 bases, with 10 bases between the two germline ends.

V is TRBV7-3 and J is TRBJ2-7; D is perhaps TRBD2 (6 bases). Germline assignment: CDR1 SGHTA and CDR2 FQGTGA. V lost 5 bases to trimming and J lost 5 bases, with 16 bases between them. The CDR3 consists of 14 residues. The CDR3 DNA is TGTGCCAGCAGCCCGTCGGGGGTACCGGACGAGCAGTACTTC. It translates to CASSPSGVPDEQYF.